The clone carrying this TCR beta chain was recorded at least ten times. Library construction for TCR beta used iRepertoire HTBI primers and Arm-PCR of CDR3 regions. A single record per CDR3 protein comes from TCRdb applying MiXCR to the multiplex PCR reads. In the table there are about 560,000 distinct CDR3 sequences, about 15% of which are singletons. This sample stems from a study of regulatory T cells in long-lasting Graves disease. CDR3 length: 16 amino acids. CDR1 and CDR2 from the germline V gene are SGHAT and FQNNGV. The V segment lost 2 bases and the J segment 5 bases; nucleotides outside the gene matches: 6. As to time point: newly diagnosed GD, antithyroid drugs for less than 3 months. After RNA was extracted from PBMCs, the TCR library was made from it. This sample was shared with a second study, whose subject was T cells in Graves' hyperthyroidism and ophthalmopathy. That work contributes: Investigators excluded patients with uncontrolled infection, other autoimmune disease, pregnancy or lactation. HTBI primers were employed in a first-round RT-PCR of the TCR CDR3. The model anticipated ophthalmopathy a median around six months pre-onset.

This clonotype was obtained from a man younger than 35 with Graves disease. Sequenced material: peripheral blood mononuclear cells (PBMCs), taken at new diagnosis, from a patient treated with antithyroid drugs. This sequence joins TRBV11-2 and TRBJ2-3; 11 nucleotides agree with TRBD2. In DNA form, the CDR3 reads TGTGCCAGCAGCTTAAATGTAGGGACTAGCGGAGATACGCAGTATTTT. This gives the protein CASSLNVGTSGDTQYF.